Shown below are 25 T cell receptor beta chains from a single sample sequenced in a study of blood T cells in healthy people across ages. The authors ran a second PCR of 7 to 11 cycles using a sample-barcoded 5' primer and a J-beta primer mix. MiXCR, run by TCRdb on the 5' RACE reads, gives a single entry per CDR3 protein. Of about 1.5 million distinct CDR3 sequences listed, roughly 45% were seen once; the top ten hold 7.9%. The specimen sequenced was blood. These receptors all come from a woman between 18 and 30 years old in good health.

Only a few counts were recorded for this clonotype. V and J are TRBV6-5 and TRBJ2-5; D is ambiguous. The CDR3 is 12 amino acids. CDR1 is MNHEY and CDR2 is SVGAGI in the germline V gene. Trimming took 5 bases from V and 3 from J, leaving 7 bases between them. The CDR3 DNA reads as TGTGCCAGCAGTATGGGGAAAGAGACCCAGTACTTC. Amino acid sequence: CASSMGKETQYF.

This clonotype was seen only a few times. The CDR3 region is CAISGTGRAEAFF. The CDR3 DNA reads as TGTGCCATCAGTGGGACAGGGAGGGCTGAAGCTTTCTTT. The V gene is TRBV10-3, the J gene TRBJ1-1; 8 bases match TRBD1. V lost 4 bases to trimming and J lost 6 bases; unmatched junction nucleotides: 4. From germline, CDR1 is ENHRY and CDR2 SYGVKD. CDR3 size: 13 residues.

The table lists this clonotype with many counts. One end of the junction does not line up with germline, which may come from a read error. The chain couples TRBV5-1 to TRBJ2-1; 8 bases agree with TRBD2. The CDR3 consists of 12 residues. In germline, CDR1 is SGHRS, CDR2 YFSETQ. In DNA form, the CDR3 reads TGTGCCAGCAGCTTAGCGGGGCGCGAGCAGTTCTTC. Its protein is CASSLAGREQFF.

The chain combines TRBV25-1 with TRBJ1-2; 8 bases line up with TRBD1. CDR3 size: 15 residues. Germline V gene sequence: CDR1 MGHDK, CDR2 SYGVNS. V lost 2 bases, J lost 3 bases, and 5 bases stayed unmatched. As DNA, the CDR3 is TGTGCCAGCAGTGAAGTTGCAGGGGGCGACTATGGCTACACCTTC. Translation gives CASSEVAGGDYGYTF.

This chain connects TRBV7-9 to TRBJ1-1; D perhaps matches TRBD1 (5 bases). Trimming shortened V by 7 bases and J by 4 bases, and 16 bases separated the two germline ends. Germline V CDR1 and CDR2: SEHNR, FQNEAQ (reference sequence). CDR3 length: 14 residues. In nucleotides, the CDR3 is TGTGCCAGCAATCTGGAAGGGGAGAGCACTGAAGCTTTCTTT. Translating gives CASNLEGESTEAFF.

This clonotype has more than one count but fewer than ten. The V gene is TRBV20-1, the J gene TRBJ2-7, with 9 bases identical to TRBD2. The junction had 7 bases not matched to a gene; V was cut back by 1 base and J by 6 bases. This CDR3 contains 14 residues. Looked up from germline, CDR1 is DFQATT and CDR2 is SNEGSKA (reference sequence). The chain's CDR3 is CSARGASGIPEQYF. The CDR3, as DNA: TGCAGTGCTAGAGGAGCTAGCGGGATCCCCGAGCAGTACTTC.

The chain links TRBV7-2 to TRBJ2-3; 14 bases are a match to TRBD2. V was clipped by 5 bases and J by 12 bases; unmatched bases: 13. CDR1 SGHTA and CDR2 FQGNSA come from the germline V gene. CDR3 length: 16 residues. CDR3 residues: CASSQGLAGAHQDQYF. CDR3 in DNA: TGTGCCAGCAGCCAGGGACTAGCGGGAGCGCACCAAGACCAGTATTTT.

Here the CDR3 reads CASSSQSWGGGQFF. The DNA for the CDR3 is TGTGCCAGCAGCTCCCAGTCTTGGGGCGGGGGGCAGTTCTTC. The V and J genes are TRBV7-2 and TRBJ2-1, with 7 nucleotides matching TRBD2. J gave up 12 bases and V 4 bases, and 12 bases lay outside the gene matches. This CDR3 is built from 14 residues. The germline V gene has CDR1 SGHTA and CDR2 FQGNSA.

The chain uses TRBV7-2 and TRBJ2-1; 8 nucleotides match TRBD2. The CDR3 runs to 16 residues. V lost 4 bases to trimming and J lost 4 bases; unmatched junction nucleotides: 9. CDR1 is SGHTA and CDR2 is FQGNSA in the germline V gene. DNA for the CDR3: TGTGCCAGCAGCTCAGTAAGTAGCGGGGTGTACAATGAGCAGTTCTTC. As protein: CASSSVSSGVYNEQFF.

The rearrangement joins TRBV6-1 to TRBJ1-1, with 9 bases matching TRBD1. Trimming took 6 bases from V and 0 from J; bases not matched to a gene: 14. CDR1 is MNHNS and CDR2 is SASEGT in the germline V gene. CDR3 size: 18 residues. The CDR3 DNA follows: TGTGCCAGCAGAGCCTGGGACAGGGTCTCTTGGATGAACACTGAAGCTTTCTTT. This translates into CASRAWDRVSWMNTEAFF.

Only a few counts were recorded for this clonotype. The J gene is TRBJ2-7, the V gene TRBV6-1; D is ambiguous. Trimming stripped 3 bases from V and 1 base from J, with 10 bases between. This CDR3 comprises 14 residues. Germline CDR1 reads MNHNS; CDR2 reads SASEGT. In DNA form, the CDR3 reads TGTGCCAGCAGTGACCTTAGTGGTTCCTACGAGCAGTACTTC. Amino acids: CASSDLSGSYEQYF.

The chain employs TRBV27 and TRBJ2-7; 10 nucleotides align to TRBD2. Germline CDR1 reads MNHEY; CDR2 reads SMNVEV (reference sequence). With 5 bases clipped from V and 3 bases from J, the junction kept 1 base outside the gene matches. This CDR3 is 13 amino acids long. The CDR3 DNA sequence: TGTGCCAGCAGTAAGCGGGGGGGCTACGAGCAGTACTTC. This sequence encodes CASSKRGGYEQYF.

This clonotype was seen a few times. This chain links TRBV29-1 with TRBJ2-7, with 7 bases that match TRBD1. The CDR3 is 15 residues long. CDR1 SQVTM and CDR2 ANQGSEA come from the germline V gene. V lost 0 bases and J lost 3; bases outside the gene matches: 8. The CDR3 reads CSVEDQLGQHYEQYF. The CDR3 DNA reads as TGCAGCGTTGAAGATCAGTTGGGACAGCACTACGAGCAGTACTTC.

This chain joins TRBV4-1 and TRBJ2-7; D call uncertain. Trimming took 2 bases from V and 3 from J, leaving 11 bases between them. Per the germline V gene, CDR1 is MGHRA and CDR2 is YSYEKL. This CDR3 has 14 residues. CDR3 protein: CASSQSETFYEQYF. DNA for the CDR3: TGCGCCAGCAGCCAATCGGAGACCTTCTACGAGCAGTACTTC.

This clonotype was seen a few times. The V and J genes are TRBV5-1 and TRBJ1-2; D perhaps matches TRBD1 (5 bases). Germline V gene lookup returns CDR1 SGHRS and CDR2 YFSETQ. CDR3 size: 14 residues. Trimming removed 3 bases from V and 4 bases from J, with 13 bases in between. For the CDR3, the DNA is TGCGCCAGCAGCTCCGGGGCAGTCGCCTATGGCTACACCTTC. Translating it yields CASSSGAVAYGYTF.

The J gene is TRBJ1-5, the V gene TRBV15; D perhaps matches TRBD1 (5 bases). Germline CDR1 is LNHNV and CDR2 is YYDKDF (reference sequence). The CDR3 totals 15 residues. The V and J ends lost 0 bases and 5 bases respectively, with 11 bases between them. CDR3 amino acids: CATSRDQGGYQPQHF. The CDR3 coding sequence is TGTGCCACCAGCAGAGATCAGGGTGGCTATCAGCCCCAGCATTTT.

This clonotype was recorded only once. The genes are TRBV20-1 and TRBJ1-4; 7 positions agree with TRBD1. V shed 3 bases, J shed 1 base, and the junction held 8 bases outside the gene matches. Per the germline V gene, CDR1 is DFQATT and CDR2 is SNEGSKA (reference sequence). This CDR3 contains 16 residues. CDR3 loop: CSASSGQAETNEKLFF. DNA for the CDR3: TGCAGTGCTAGTTCCGGACAGGCAGAAACTAATGAAAAACTGTTTTTT.

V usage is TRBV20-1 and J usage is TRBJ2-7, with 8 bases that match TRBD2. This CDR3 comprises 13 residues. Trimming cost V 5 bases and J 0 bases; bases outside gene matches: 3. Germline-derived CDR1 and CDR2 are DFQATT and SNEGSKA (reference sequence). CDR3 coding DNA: TGCAGTGCTTATAGCGGGATCTCCTACGAGCAGTACTTC. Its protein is CSAYSGISYEQYF.

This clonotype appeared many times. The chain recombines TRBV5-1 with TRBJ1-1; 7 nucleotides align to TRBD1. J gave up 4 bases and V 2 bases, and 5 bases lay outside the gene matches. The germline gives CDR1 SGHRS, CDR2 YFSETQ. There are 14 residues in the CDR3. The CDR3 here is CASSFDRESTEAFF. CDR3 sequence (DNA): TGCGCCAGCAGCTTCGACAGGGAGAGCACTGAAGCTTTCTTT.

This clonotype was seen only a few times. The CDR3 protein is CASSSTPTSGGREQYF. CDR3 bases: TGCGCCAGCAGCTCCACCCCAACTAGCGGGGGGAGAGAGCAGTACTTC. V is TRBV4-1 and J is TRBJ2-7; 12 bases align to TRBD2. CDR3 length: 16 residues. The trim removed 5 bases at V and 7 bases at J, leaving 12 bases unmatched. Germline V CDR1 and CDR2: MGHRA, YSYEKL.

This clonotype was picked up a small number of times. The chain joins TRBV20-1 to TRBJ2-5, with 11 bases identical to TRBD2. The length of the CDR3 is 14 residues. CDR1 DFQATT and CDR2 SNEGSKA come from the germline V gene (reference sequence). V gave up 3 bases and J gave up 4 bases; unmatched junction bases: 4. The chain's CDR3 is CSASSGRGVETQYF. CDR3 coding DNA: TGCAGTGCTAGTAGCGGGAGGGGGGTAGAGACCCAGTACTTC.

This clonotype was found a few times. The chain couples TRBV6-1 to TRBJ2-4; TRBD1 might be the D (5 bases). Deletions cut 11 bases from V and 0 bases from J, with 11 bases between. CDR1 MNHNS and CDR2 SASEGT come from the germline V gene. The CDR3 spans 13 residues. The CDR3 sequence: CAGFDRAKNIQYF. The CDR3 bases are TGTGCCGGGTTCGACAGAGCCAAAAACATTCAGTACTTC.

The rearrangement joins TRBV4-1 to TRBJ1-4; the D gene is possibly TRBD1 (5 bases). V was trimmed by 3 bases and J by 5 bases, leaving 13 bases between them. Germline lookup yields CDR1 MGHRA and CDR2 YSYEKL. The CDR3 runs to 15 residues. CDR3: CASSHGGGGNEKLFF. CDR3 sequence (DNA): TGCGCCAGCAGCCACGGGGGGGGAGGAAATGAAAAACTGTTTTTT.

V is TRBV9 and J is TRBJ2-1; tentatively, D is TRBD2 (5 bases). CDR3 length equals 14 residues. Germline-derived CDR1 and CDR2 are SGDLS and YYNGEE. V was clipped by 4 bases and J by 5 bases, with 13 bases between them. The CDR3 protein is CASSPMDWNNEQFF. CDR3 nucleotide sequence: TGTGCCAGCAGCCCGATGGACTGGAACAATGAGCAGTTCTTC.

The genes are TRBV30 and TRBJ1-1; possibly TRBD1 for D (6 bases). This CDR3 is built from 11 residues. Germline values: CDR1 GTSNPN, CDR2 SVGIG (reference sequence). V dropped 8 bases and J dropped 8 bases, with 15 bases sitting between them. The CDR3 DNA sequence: TGTGCCGGCTTAGGGGGGACGGAAGCTTTCTTT. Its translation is CAGLGGTEAFF.